This T cell receptor beta chain was sequenced during a study of human T cells and chemical hapten exposure. At the level of the study: Diagnoses of alopecia areata, totalis or universalis occurred in mostly female patients.

Findings and limits, study-wide: Versus controls, significantly more large CDR3 similarity clusters arose from expanded TCRs.

As to this clonotype: The antigen is undetermined.

Original handling: A per-sample median of around 100,000 TCRs was observed, with a range of roughly 20,000 to 690,600. Each CDR3 protein is one row after TCRdb ran MiXCR on the RACE reads. The V and J calls come from TCRdb's annotation, not from the publication. The sample lists 150,000 to 200,000 distinct CDR3 sequences; 20% to 25% were seen once. The sample's time point: patch test 1, 2 weeks after DPC sensitization. Regarding treatment: therapeutic diphenylcyclopropenone sensitization with weekly scalp DPC. Blood draws came first, before each patch test. In germline, CDR1 is SQVTM, CDR2 ANQGSEA. This CDR3 spans 16 amino acids. Germline trimming cut 2 bases from V and 6 bases from J; bases unmatched to any gene: 14.

The receptor was derived from a woman aged 50 to 65 with alopecia areata. Some clones in this sample may be carry-over from other donors' samples. Sequencing was performed on whole blood, taken in connection with sensitization to the hapten diphenylcyclopropenone (DPC). This sequence joins TRBV29-1 and TRBJ2-7, with 9 bases identical to TRBD1. Written as DNA, the CDR3 is TGCAGCGTTGAACAGCCGGACAGGGGAAGGAAAAGCGAGCAGTACTTC. Protein sequence: CSVEQPDRGRKSEQYF.